This T cell receptor (beta chain) was sequenced during a study of blood T cell repertoires in COVID-19. Study background: T cells, B-cell-depleted T cells, or PBMCs supplied cDNA or gDNA.

The CDR3 loop spans 17 amino acids. CDR1 is SGHTA and CDR2 is FQGNSA in the germline V gene. Trimming took 1 base from V and 0 from J; bases not matched to a gene: 4. In the authors' workflow: The authors estimated nucleated cell counts from reference gene primer amplification. The protocol was immunoSEQ multiplex PCR, while the TCRdb copy is restricted to in-frame clones and leaves out a portion. V, J and clone size are taken as reported in that table, and D and trimming were inferred from the DNA itself. The data contain roughly 20,000 clones, about nine tenths of them singletons. This clonotype originated in a human donor with active COVID-19. The donor label of this sample is uncertain. What was sequenced was peripheral blood. The chain joins TRBV7-2 to TRBJ1-3; 9 bases align to TRBD1. As DNA, the CDR3 is TGTGCCAGCAGCTTAGACAGGGGGCTTCTCTCTGGAAACACCATATATTTT. Translation gives CASSLDRGLLSGNTIYF.